What follows describes a single TCR beta chain. Naive CD8 cells lacked CD45RO, underwent positive selection for CCR7 and left out terminally differentiated effector memory CD45RA+ cells. Sequencing was performed with immunoSEQ multiplex PCR; in TCRdb, only in-frame clones are kept and a portion is missing. The sample holds about 680,000 clones, 92% seen once. These data are taken from a study of shared clonotypes between healthy human individuals. J gave up 9 bases and V 0 bases, and 10 bases lay outside the gene matches. CDR1 MGHRA and CDR2 YSYEKL come from the germline V gene. This CDR3 region has 16 residues.

This chain uses TRBV4-1 with TRBJ2-1; 8 positions match TRBD1. Sequencing input: naive CD8+ T cells sorted from blood. The source of this sequence is a man aged 25 to 40 in good health. The CDR3 sequence: CASSQDSRQGSIEQFF. CDR3 nucleotide sequence: TGCGCCAGCAGCCAAGACTCGAGACAGGGGTCTATTGAGCAGTTCTTC.